This entry lists 3 T cell receptor beta chains sequenced from one sample in a study of T cell changes during pregnancy in multiple sclerosis. Clones were sequenced by immunoSEQ multiplex PCR, and TCRdb holds only the in-frame ones, with some missing. Of some 64,000 clones in the sample, 90% were seen once. Material: peripheral blood, obtained in the first trimester of pregnancy. Every receptor here comes from a female donor in good health, enrolled as a control in a pregnancy study.

J is TRBJ2-7 and V is TRBV10-3; TRBD1 is a possible D gene (5 bases). The CDR3 totals 14 residues. Germline-derived CDR1 and CDR2 are ENHRY and SYGVKD. Trimming cost V 7 bases and J 7 bases, with 20 bases left between them. CDR3 loop: CAITVGRAGDEQYF. The CDR3 DNA sequence: TGTGCCATCACCGTGGGCAGGGCTGGGGATGAGCAGTACTTC.

The CDR3 reads CASSLRPRQGWTEAFF. CDR3 nucleotide sequence: TGTGCCAGCAGTTTAAGACCCCGACAGGGTTGGACTGAAGCTTTCTTT. V is TRBV27 and J is TRBJ1-1; 7 bases align to TRBD1. The CDR3 has 16 residues. Trimming at V came to 2 bases and at J to 5 bases, leaving 11 bases not matched to a gene. Germline V CDR1 and CDR2: MNHEY, SMNVEV (reference sequence).

V and J are TRBV6-4 and TRBJ2-1, with unresolved D. The CDR3 totals 14 residues. V lost 7 bases to trimming and J lost 0 bases, with 10 bases between them. Looked up from germline, CDR1 is MRHNA and CDR2 is SNTAGT. CDR3 nucleotides: TGTGCCAGCAAACCAACACCCTCCTACAATGAGCAGTTCTTC. Translating gives CASKPTPSYNEQFF.